The following is a T cell receptor (beta chain) sequence with its context. The sample originates from a study of T cells after yellow fever vaccination. A single record per CDR3 protein comes from TCRdb applying MiXCR to the 5' RACE reads. The sample has about 260,000 distinct CDR3 sequences, roughly 5% seen once; the top ten hold roughly 3%. The CDR3 is made up of 14 amino acids. The source of this sequence is a young man who received the YFV17D yellow fever vaccine. The sample here was CD4+ T cells sorted from PBMCs, taken on the day of the yellow fever booster vaccination. The chain uses TRBV3-2 and TRBJ2-7. TRBV3-2 is flagged as a pseudogene. The CDR3 DNA is TGTGCCAGCAGCCCCCAGGTGGTAGAAGGAGAGCAGTACGTC. Its translation: CASSPQVVEGEQYV.